A selection of T cell receptor beta chains follows, all from one sample in a study of blood T cell repertoires in COVID-19. Clones were sequenced by immunoSEQ multiplex PCR, and TCRdb holds only the in-frame ones, with some missing. The sample shows tens of thousands of clones, about nine tenths of them seen only once. Sequences were obtained from peripheral blood. The receptors derive from a human donor in a cohort sampled during active COVID-19. CDR3s include the opening cysteine and the closing phenylalanine or tryptophan. A D gene is named only where the DNA matches it firmly. Clone size is stated in some rows and not others, as once, few, many or a class when expanded.

>-|-|TRBV28|TRBJ2-7
CASTMGRNTYEQYF
TGTGCCAGCACCATGGGGCGGAATACCTACGAGCAGTACTTC
>TRBD1|-|TRBV7-2|TRBJ1-6
CASSLEPDRGESPLHF
TGTGCCAGCAGCTTAGAGCCGGACAGGGGCGAATCACCCCTCCACTTT
>TRBD2|-|TRBV4-1|TRBJ2-7
CASSQGTSGSWGYEQYF
TGCGCCAGCAGCCAGGGGACTAGCGGGAGCTGGGGCTACGAGCAGTACTTC
>-|-|TRBV12-3/TRBV12-4|TRBJ1-5
CASSFPDQPQHF
TGTGCCAGCAGTTTTCCGGATCAGCCCCAGCATTTT
>TRBD1|-|TRBV29-1|TRBJ2-2
CSVSDRGLAGELFF
TGCAGCGTATCGGACAGGGGGCTTGCTGGGGAGCTGTTTTTT
>TRBD1|-|TRBV7-2|TRBJ2-1
CASSRTGNDEQFF
TGTGCCAGCAGTCGGACAGGAAATGATGAGCAGTTCTTC
>-|-|TRBV5-4|TRBJ2-5
CASRLEQVAETQYF
TGTGCCAGCAGATTGGAGCAGGTGGCGGAGACCCAGTACTTC
>-|-|TRBV5-1|TRBJ1-3
CASSSLGGVSGNTIYF
TGCGCCAGCAGCTCCCTGGGGGGGGTCTCTGGAAACACCATATATTTT
>-|-|TRBV19|TRBJ2-3
CASSKLQGRSTDTQYF
TGTGCCAGTAGCAAACTTCAGGGAAGAAGCACAGATACGCAGTATTTT
>-|-|TRBV1|TRBJ2-1
CTSPSGVRGEQFF
TGCACCAGCCCTAGCGGGGTCCGGGGCGAGCAGTTCTTC
>-|-|TRBV7-2|TRBJ1-5
CASSLTGNQPQHF
TGTGCCAGCAGCCTGACAGGCAATCAGCCCCAGCATTTT
>TRBD2|-|TRBV5-1|TRBJ2-1
CASRPGLAGNEQFF
TGCGCCAGCAGGCCGGGACTAGCGGGGAATGAGCAGTTCTTC
>TRBD1|once|TRBV7-9|TRBJ1-2
CASSLGSGTGSGYTF
TGTGCCAGCAGCCTAGGGTCCGGGACAGGTAGTGGCTACACCTTC
>-|once|TRBV6-5|TRBJ2-2
CASSPRGPGTGELFF
TGTGCCAGCAGTCCTCGAGGGCCCGGGACCGGGGAGCTGTTTTTT
>TRBD2|-|TRBV3-1/TRBV3-2|TRBJ2-3
CASSPRGGTDTQYF
TGTGCCAGCAGCCCGCGGGGGGGCACAGATACGCAGTATTTT
>-|-|TRBV7-2|TRBJ2-3
CASSLDRWLTDTQYF
TGTGCCAGCAGCTTAGACCGCTGGCTCACAGATACGCAGTATTTT
>TRBD2|-|TRBV29-1|TRBJ2-1
CSVEDRSGRAAEQFF
TGCAGCGTTGAAGACCGTAGCGGGAGGGCCGCTGAGCAGTTCTTC
>-|-|TRBV5-8|TRBJ2-1
CASSPLPRVGEQFF
TGTGCCAGCAGCCCCCTCCCCAGGGTTGGAGAGCAGTTCTTC
>-|-|TRBV2|TRBJ2-4
CASSVETGRKNIQYF
TGTGCCAGCAGTGTCGAGACAGGAAGGAAAAACATTCAGTACTTC
>-|-|TRBV12-2|TRBJ1-2
CASRFQTIPGQGIYGYTF
TGTGCAAGTCGCTTTCAAACCATTCCGGGACAGGGGATCTATGGCTACACCTTC
>TRBD1|few|TRBV6-6|TRBJ1-4
CASSGTDSTNEKLFF
TGTGCCAGCAGTGGGACAGACTCAACTAATGAAAAACTGTTTTTT
>-|-|TRBV7-8|TRBJ1-4
CASSFGVSEKLFF
TGTGCCAGCAGCTTCGGGGTTTCCGAAAAACTGTTTTTT
>-|-|TRBV25-1|TRBJ1-1
CASSEHRTDPLNTEAFF
TGTGCCAGCAGTGAACACCGGACAGACCCCTTGAACACTGAAGCTTTCTTT
>-|-|TRBV6-5|TRBJ1-5
CASEGVRGQPQHF
TGTGCCAGTGAGGGGGTACGGGGCCAGCCCCAGCATTTT
>-|-|TRBV11-2|TRBJ2-3
CASSRTKGFGADTQYF
TGTGCCAGCAGCCGGACAAAGGGGTTCGGTGCAGATACGCAGTATTTT
>-|few|TRBV5-1|TRBJ1-2
CASSMSGTKNYGYTF
TGCGCCAGCAGCATGTCCGGGACAAAAAACTATGGCTACACCTTC
>TRBD2|-|TRBV29-1|TRBJ2-5
CSGGGGGGETQYF
TGCAGCGGTGGTGGGGGGGGTGGAGAGACCCAGTACTTC
>-|medium-sized|TRBV25-1|TRBJ2-2
CASREDEVVPNTGELFF
TGTGCCAGCAGGGAAGACGAGGTAGTGCCGAACACCGGGGAGCTGTTTTTT
>TRBD2|-|TRBV15|TRBJ2-2
CATSPRGGKTGELFF
TGTGCCACCAGCCCCCGGGGGGGGAAGACCGGGGAGCTGTTTTTT
>TRBD1|-|TRBV11-2|TRBJ2-7
CASSLRTGGYEQYF
TGTGCCAGCAGTCTACGGACAGGGGGCTACGAGCAGTACTTC
>TRBD1|-|TRBV6-1|TRBJ2-1
CASSEGTGVTQQFF
TGTGCCAGCAGTGAGGGGACAGGCGTTACCCAGCAGTTCTTC
>-|-|TRBV19|TRBJ1-1
CASSKETGTTEAFF
TGTGCCAGTAGTAAGGAGACAGGAACCACTGAAGCTTTCTTT
>-|-|TRBV9|TRBJ2-5
CASSPSGGEAAETQYF
TGTGCCAGCAGCCCGTCCGGTGGAGAAGCGGCGGAGACCCAGTACTTC
>TRBD1|-|TRBV14|TRBJ2-2
CATRQGGPGELFF
TGTGCCACCCGACAGGGGGGCCCCGGGGAGCTGTTTTTT
>-|-|TRBV5-4|TRBJ2-3
CASSLAFRVGRDTQYF
TGTGCCAGCAGCTTGGCCTTCAGGGTAGGGAGGGATACGCAGTATTTT
>-|-|TRBV29-1|TRBJ1-5
CSVGDIRNQPQHF
TGCAGCGTCGGGGACATCCGCAATCAGCCCCAGCATTTT
>-|-|TRBV28|TRBJ2-1
CASSSAGATYNEQFF
TGTGCCAGCAGCTCCGCGGGGGCCACTTACAATGAGCAGTTCTTC
>TRBD1|-|TRBV6-6|TRBJ2-5
CASSSDRDETQYF
TGTGCCAGCAGCTCCGACAGGGACGAGACCCAGTACTTC
>-|-|TRBV19|TRBJ2-3
CATAQGITDTQYF
TGTGCCACCGCCCAGGGGATCACAGATACGCAGTATTTT
>-|-|TRBV29-1|TRBJ2-7
CSAGLDNYEQYF
TGCAGCGCCGGACTGGATAACTACGAGCAGTACTTC
>TRBD1|few|TRBV11-2|TRBJ1-2
CASSSGTGDGYTF
TGTGCCAGCAGCTCCGGGACAGGGGACGGCTACACCTTC
>TRBD1|-|TRBV5-6|TRBJ2-2
CASSYRTGYPGELFF
TGTGCCAGCAGCTATAGGACAGGGTATCCCGGGGAGCTGTTTTTT